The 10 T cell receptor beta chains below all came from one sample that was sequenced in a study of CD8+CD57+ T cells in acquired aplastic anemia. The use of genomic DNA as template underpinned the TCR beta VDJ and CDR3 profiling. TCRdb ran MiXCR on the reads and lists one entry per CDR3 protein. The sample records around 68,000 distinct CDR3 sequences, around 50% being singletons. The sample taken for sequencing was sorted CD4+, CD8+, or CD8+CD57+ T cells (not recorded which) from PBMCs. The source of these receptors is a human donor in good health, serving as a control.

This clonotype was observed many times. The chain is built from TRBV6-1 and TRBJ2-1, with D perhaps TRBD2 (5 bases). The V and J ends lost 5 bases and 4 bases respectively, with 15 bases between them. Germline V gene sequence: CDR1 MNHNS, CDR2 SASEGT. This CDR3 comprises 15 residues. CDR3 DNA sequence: TGTGCCAGCAGTCCCCCCAGCGGATCATACAATGAGCAGTTCTTC. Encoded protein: CASSPPSGSYNEQFF.

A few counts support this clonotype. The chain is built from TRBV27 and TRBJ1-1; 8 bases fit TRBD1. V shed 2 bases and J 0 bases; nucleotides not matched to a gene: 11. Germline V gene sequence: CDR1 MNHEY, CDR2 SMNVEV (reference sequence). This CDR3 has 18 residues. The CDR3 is CASSLTGVQGGMNTEAFF. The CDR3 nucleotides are TGTGCCAGCAGTTTAACAGGCGTACAGGGGGGTATGAACACTGAAGCTTTCTTT.

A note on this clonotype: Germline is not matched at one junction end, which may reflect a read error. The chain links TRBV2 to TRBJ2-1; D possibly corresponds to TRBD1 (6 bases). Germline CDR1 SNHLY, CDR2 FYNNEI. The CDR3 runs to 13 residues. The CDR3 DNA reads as TGTGCCAGCAGTCGGGACATAGACAATGAGCAGTTCTTT. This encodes CASSRDIDNEQFF.

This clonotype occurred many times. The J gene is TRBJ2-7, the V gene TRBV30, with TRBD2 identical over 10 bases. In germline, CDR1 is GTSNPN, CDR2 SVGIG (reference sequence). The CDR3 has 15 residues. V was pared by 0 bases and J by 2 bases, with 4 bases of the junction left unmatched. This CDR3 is CAWSVGLAVTYEQYF. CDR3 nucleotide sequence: TGTGCCTGGAGTGTAGGACTAGCGGTTACCTACGAGCAGTACTTC. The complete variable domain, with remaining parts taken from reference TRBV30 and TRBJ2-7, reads SQTIHQWPATLVQPVGSPLSLECTVEGTSNPNLYWYRQAAGRGLQLLFYSVGIGQISSEVPQNLSASRPQDRQFILSSKKLLLSDSGFYLCAWSVGLAVTYEQYFGPGTRLTVT.

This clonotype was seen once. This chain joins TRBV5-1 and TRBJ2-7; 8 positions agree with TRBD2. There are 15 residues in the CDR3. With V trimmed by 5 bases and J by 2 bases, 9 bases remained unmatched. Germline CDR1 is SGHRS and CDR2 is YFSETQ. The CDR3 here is CASSLGERGPYEQYF. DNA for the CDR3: TGCGCCAGCAGTCTCGGGGAGCGGGGGCCCTACGAGCAGTACTTC.

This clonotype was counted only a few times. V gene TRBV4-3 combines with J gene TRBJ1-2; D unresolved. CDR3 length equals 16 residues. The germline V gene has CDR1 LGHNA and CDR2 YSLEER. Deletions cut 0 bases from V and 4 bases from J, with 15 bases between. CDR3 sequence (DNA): TGCGCCAGCAGCCAAGATTTGCTGCCTGATGGCTATGGCTACACCTTC. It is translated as CASSQDLLPDGYGYTF.

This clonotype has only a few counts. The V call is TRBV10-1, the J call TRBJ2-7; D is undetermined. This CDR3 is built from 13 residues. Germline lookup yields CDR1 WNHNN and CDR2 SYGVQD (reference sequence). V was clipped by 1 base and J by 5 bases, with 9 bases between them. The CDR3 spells CASSEWEQNEQYF. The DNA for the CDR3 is TGCGCCAGCAGTGAGTGGGAACAGAACGAGCAGTACTTC.

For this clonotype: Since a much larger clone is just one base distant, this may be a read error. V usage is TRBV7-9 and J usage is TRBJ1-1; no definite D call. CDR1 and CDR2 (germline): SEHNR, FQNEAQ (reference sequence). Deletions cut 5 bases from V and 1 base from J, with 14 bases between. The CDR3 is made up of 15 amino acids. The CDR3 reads CASSQSRRTNTEAFF. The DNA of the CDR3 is TGTGCCAGCAGCCAAAGCAGACGGACGAACACTGAAGCTTTCTTT.

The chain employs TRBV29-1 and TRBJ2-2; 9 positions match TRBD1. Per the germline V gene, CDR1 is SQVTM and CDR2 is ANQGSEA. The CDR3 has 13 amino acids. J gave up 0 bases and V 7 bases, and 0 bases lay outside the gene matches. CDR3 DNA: TGCAGCGGACAGGGGGCGAACACCGGGGAGCTGTTTTTT. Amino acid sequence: CSGQGANTGELFF.

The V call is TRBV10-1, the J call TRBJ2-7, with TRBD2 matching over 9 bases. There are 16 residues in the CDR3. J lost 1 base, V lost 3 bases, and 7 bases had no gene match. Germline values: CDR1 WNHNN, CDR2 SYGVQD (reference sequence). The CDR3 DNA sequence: TGCGCCAGCAGTGATCCGACTAGCGGTAATTCCTACGAGCAGTACTTC. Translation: CASSDPTSGNSYEQYF.